Listed below are T cell receptor beta chains from one sample, sequenced in a study of regulatory T cells. This table comes from immunoSEQ multiplex PCR, and its TCRdb copy is limited to in-frame clones, with some not included. The top ten hold about 1.3% of the sample, which has some 23,000 clones, over 75% seen once. The sample comprised conventional CD4+ T cells sorted from blood. These receptors were taken from a child under 18 with CD3G deficiency. CDR3s include the opening cysteine and the closing phenylalanine or tryptophan. The order of the fields is D gene, clone size, V gene, J gene, CDR3 DNA, CDR3 protein. The D gene is left open where the match is weak. Clone size, where shown, is once, few, many, or a class for clones that have expanded.

TRBD1,NA,TRBV6-1,TRBJ2-7,TGTGCCAGCAGCCGCTCCAGGGGGCAGGGCGAGCAGTACTTC,CASSRSRGQGEQYF
NA,NA,TRBV6-1,TRBJ2-1,TGTGCCAGCAGCCCTAGGCCCTACAATGAGCAGTTCTTC,CASSPRPYNEQFF
TRBD1,NA,TRBV28,TRBJ2-7,TGTGCCAGCAGTTTAGTCAGGGGGTCCTATCCGGTGTACTTC,CASSLVRGSYPVYF
TRBD1,NA,TRBV11-2,TRBJ2-7,TGTGCCAGCAGCTTATTGGGGACAGGGGACGACGAGCAGTACTTC,CASSLLGTGDDEQYF
TRBD2,once,TRBV7-8,TRBJ2-2,TGTGCCAGCAGCATGGGACTAGCGGGAGTCGGGGAGCTGTTTTTT,CASSMGLAGVGELFF
NA,NA,TRBV28,TRBJ1-5,TGTGCCAGCAGTTTCAGGGGTATGAGGGGGCCCCAGCATTTT,CASSFRGMRGPQHF
NA,once,TRBV7-9,TRBJ2-1,TGTGCCAGCAGCTTTGGGGACGCTAACAATGAGCAGTTCTTC,CASSFGDANNEQFF
NA,NA,TRBV5-5,TRBJ2-1,TGTGCCAGCAGCTTAGATATAGGGACCTACAATGAGCAGTTCTTC,CASSLDIGTYNEQFF
NA,NA,TRBV28,TRBJ1-5,TGTGCCAGCAGTTTATTAGAGGTAAATCAGCCCCAGCATTTT,CASSLLEVNQPQHF
NA,NA,TRBV7-9,TRBJ2-5,TGTGCCAGCAGCTTAAGCATTGGCGTCCAGGAGACCCAGTACTTC,CASSLSIGVQETQYF
NA,NA,TRBV6-1,TRBJ2-7,TGTGCCAGCAGGGAATACTACGAGCAGTACTTC,CASREYYEQYF
NA,NA,TRBV27,TRBJ2-1,TGTGCCAGCAGCCGTTACGGCCAGGGGGGCAATGAGCAGTTCTTC,CASSRYGQGGNEQFF
TRBD2,NA,TRBV6-1,TRBJ2-5,TGTGCCAGCAGTGACCTAGCGGGAGGGAGGGAGACCCAGTACTTC,CASSDLAGGRETQYF
NA,NA,TRBV28,TRBJ2-7,TGTGCCAGCAGTTTGTCGGGGAGGATGTACTTC,CASSLSGRMYF
TRBD1,NA,TRBV28,TRBJ1-4,TGTGCCAGCAGTGGGGACAGGGGGAAAAAACTGTTTTTT,CASSGDRGKKLFF
NA,NA,TRBV27,TRBJ2-3,TGTGCCAGCAGCGTGGGCAGGAGGAGCACAGATACGCAGTATTTT,CASSVGRRSTDTQYF
NA,few,TRBV28,TRBJ2-6,TGTGCCAGCAGCCCGGTTCTGGGTTCGGGGGCCAACGTCCTGACTTTC,CASSPVLGSGANVLTF
NA,NA,TRBV4-2,TRBJ2-1,TGTGCCAGCAGCCTGACTAGAAATGAGCAGTTCTTC,CASSLTRNEQFF
NA,NA,TRBV5-1,TRBJ2-1,TGCGCCAGCAGCTTGGCTCTTAGCGGCCATGAGCAGTTCTTC,CASSLALSGHEQFF
NA,NA,TRBV28,TRBJ2-7,TGTGCCAGCTCCGGGACACCCTCCTACGAGCAGTACTTC,CASSGTPSYEQYF
NA,NA,TRBV6-1,TRBJ2-7,TGTGCCAGCAGGGGGGCCTACGAGCAGTACTTC,CASRGAYEQYF
NA,NA,TRBV6-1,TRBJ1-2,TGTGCCAGCAGTGAAGGCCCGGGGGTCTATGGCTACACCTTC,CASSEGPGVYGYTF
NA,once,TRBV28,TRBJ2-4,TGTGCCAGCAGTTTAGTTTCCGCCGCAGGGAGAGGCATTCAGTACTTC,CASSLVSAAGRGIQYF
NA,once,TRBV20-1,TRBJ2-1,TGCAGTGCTAGGAGTGTCAATGAGCAGTTCTTC,CSARSVNEQFF
NA,NA,TRBV10-3,TRBJ2-4,TGTGCCATCAGTGACTCGGCGGGCAACATTCAGTACTTC,CAISDSAGNIQYF
TRBD2,NA,TRBV18,TRBJ2-7,TGTGCCAGCTCACCACCTAGCGGGAGTCCCGCCGAGCAGTACTTC,CASSPPSGSPAEQYF
TRBD2,NA,TRBV5-1,TRBJ2-7,TGCGCCAGCAGCTTGGCCGGAGGGAGGGCGGGGGAGCAGTACTTC,CASSLAGGRAGEQYF
NA,NA,TRBV13,TRBJ1-1,TGTGCCAGCAGCGCCCGACAGACAGGTCAGAGTACTGAAGCTTTCTTT,CASSARQTGQSTEAFF
NA,NA,TRBV28,TRBJ2-7,TGTGCCAGCAGTTCCTACACGTACGAGCAGTACTTC,CASSSYTYEQYF
NA,NA,TRBV7-9,TRBJ2-6,TGTGCCAGCAGCTTAGGGAGACAGTTCTCTGGGGCCAACGTCCTGACTTTC,CASSLGRQFSGANVLTF
NA,once,TRBV28,TRBJ2-3,TGTGCCAGCAGTTTAATGACAGGCCTCACAGATACGCAGTATTTT,CASSLMTGLTDTQYF
NA,NA,TRBV5-1,TRBJ2-1,TGCGCCAGCAGCTTGGCCGGCCAGGGGATCGATGAGCAGTTCTTC,CASSLAGQGIDEQFF
NA,NA,TRBV6-1,TRBJ2-6,TGTGCCAGCAGTGAAGGGGACAGGACTAGCTCTGGGGCCAACGTCCTGACTTTC,CASSEGDRTSSGANVLTF
NA,NA,TRBV11-2,TRBJ2-1,TGTGCCAGCGGACGAGGTAGGGGTCCCTACAATGAGCAGTTCTTC,CASGRGRGPYNEQFF
NA,NA,TRBV7-9,TRBJ1-1,TGTGCCAGCAGCTTACCAGGAGGTGAAGCTTTCTTT,CASSLPGGEAFF
NA,NA,TRBV5-5,TRBJ1-1,TGTGCCAGCAGCTTAAACCCCCCGGGCGGCCTCTATACTAACACTGAAGCTTTCTTT,CASSLNPPGGLYTNTEAFF
NA,NA,TRBV6-1,TRBJ2-3,TGTGCCAGCAGTGACAGGAGAGCAGATACGCAGTATTTT,CASSDRRADTQYF
TRBD1,NA,TRBV7-8,TRBJ2-7,TGTGCCAGCAGCTTAAGAGGGGGCCTCTACGAGCAGTACTTC,CASSLRGGLYEQYF
NA,medium-sized,TRBV10-3,TRBJ1-3,TGTGCCACCGGGGGACCCCTGAGCTCTGGAAACACCATATATTTT,CATGGPLSSGNTIYF
NA,few,TRBV28,TRBJ1-5,TGTGCCAGCAGTTTTCGCAGGGGAGTTAGCAATCAGCCCCAGCATTTT,CASSFRRGVSNQPQHF
TRBD2,NA,TRBV28,TRBJ2-7,TGTGCCAGCAGCCGCCCACTAGCGGCCGCCTACGAGCAGTACTTC,CASSRPLAAAYEQYF
TRBD1,NA,TRBV7-9,TRBJ2-5,TGTGCCAGCAGCTCGACAGGGGTGGGGACCCAGTACTTC,CASSSTGVGTQYF
NA,NA,TRBV5-1,TRBJ2-2,TGCGCCAGCAGTAAGGGGACCGCGAACACCGGGGAGCTGTTTTTT,CASSKGTANTGELFF
TRBD1,NA,TRBV7-9,TRBJ1-1,TGTGCCAGCAGCTTAACAGGACAGGGCCCTGAAGAAGCTTTCTTT,CASSLTGQGPEEAFF
NA,NA,TRBV28,TRBJ2-7,TGTGCCAGCAGCCACCGGGACGGAAAATACGAGCAGTACTTC,CASSHRDGKYEQYF
TRBD1,medium-sized,TRBV28,TRBJ2-7,TGTGCCACCACGGGACAGGGGACAGGGGAGCAGTACTTC,CATTGQGTGEQYF
TRBD1,once,TRBV28,TRBJ2-5,TGTGCCAGCAGTAAAGACAGGGTCGAGACCCAGTACTTC,CASSKDRVETQYF
NA,NA,TRBV7-9,TRBJ2-5,TGTGCCAGCAGCCCCCCAGGGAGGGAGACCCAGTACTTC,CASSPPGRETQYF
TRBD2,NA,TRBV5-1,TRBJ2-7,TGCGCCAGCAGCTTGGCCCCTGGGGGGGTCTACGAGCAGTACTTC,CASSLAPGGVYEQYF
TRBD1,NA,TRBV28,TRBJ2-7,TGTGCCAGCAGGCCCTCAGCCGGACAGGGGACCTACGAGCAGTACTTC,CASRPSAGQGTYEQYF
NA,once,TRBV28,TRBJ2-3,TGTGCCAGTAGCCTGGGGGGGCGAGCAGATACGCAGTATTTT,CASSLGGRADTQYF
TRBD1,NA,TRBV5-1,TRBJ2-2,TGCGCCAGCAGCCGGGACAGGGCCACCGGGGAGCTGTTTTTT,CASSRDRATGELFF
NA,NA,TRBV11-2,TRBJ1-1,TGTGCCAGCAGCTCACGGGGAGGGGACACTGAAGCTTTCTTT,CASSSRGGDTEAFF